What follows are 26 T cell receptor beta chains derived from one specimen sequenced in a study of blood T cell repertoires in COVID-19. The method was immunoSEQ multiplex PCR; TCRdb's version includes in-frame clones alone and lacks a portion of them. The data show about 160,000 clones, with roughly 80% seen just once and approximately 8% held by the top ten. Specimen: peripheral blood. The receptors derive from a man in his 60s with acute or convalescent COVID-19.

The V and J genes are TRBV5-4 and TRBJ2-3; no clear D gene. CDR1 and CDR2 from the germline V gene are SGHNT and YYREEE (reference sequence). The CDR3 is 14 residues long. The ends were cut back, 2 bases at V and 2 bases at J, with 9 bases in the middle. CDR3: CASSFGQNTDTQYF. CDR3 coding DNA: TGTGCCAGCAGCTTTGGGCAGAACACAGATACGCAGTATTTT.

This chain links TRBV4-2 with TRBJ2-7; maybe TRBD2 (5 bases). CDR1 LGHNA and CDR2 YNFKEQ come from the germline V gene. There are 13 residues in the CDR3. V dropped 0 bases and J dropped 6 bases, with 9 bases sitting between them. The CDR3 sequence: CASSQDYGIEQYF. DNA of the CDR3: TGTGCCAGCAGCCAAGATTACGGGATCGAGCAGTACTTC.

This clone appeared many times. J is TRBJ1-6 and V is TRBV5-6; TRBD1 matches 8 bases. Trimming cost V 3 bases and J 10 bases; bases outside gene matches: 6. The CDR3 spans 14 residues. Germline CDR1 SGHDT, CDR2 YYEEEE. The CDR3 reads CASSSDRGRSPLHF. CDR3 nucleotide sequence: TGTGCCAGCAGCTCAGACAGGGGCAGGTCACCCCTCCACTTT.

The chain is built from TRBV9 and TRBJ1-2, with TRBD1 identical over 9 bases. V lost 0 bases, J lost 10 bases, and 10 bases stayed unmatched. CDR3 size: 15 residues. Germline-derived CDR1 and CDR2 are SGDLS and YYNGEE. In DNA form, the CDR3 reads TGTGCCAGCAGCGTAGCTACAGGGGGCGAACTTTCCTACACCTTC. Protein product: CASSVATGGELSYTF.

The genes are TRBV6-2 or TRBV6-3 and TRBJ2-7, with D unclear. This CDR3 is built from 14 residues. The V end lost 1 base, the J end lost 3 bases, and 10 bases lay between the germline ends. Germline CDR1 and CDR2: MNHEY and SVGEGT. In DNA form, the CDR3 reads TGTGCCAGCAGTTACTATGGCTACAGCTACGAGCAGTACTTC. It is translated as CASSYYGYSYEQYF.

V usage is TRBV10-3 and J usage is TRBJ1-4; TRBD1 aligns across 7 bases. The CDR3 is 15 amino acids. Germline V lookup: CDR1 ENHRY, CDR2 SYGVKD. V shed 4 bases and J 6 bases; nucleotides not matched to a gene: 8. CDR3 in DNA: TGTGCCATCAGTGCAAAGGGGACAGAAGATGAAAAACTGTTTTTT. Translated: CAISAKGTEDEKLFF.

The genes are TRBV5-1 and TRBJ2-3; 7 bases align to TRBD2. V gave up 4 bases and J gave up 0 bases; unmatched junction bases: 8. The CDR3 is made up of 16 amino acids. CDR1 is SGHRS, CDR2 YFSETQ, per germline. Here the CDR3 reads CASSTRLAKSTDTQYF. The CDR3 DNA reads TGCGCCAGCAGCACCCGACTAGCCAAAAGCACAGATACGCAGTATTTT.

The rearrangement uses TRBV6-6 and TRBJ2-3, with 12 bases matching TRBD2. This CDR3 spans 16 amino acids. The V gene end was trimmed by 6 bases and the J gene end by 0 bases; junction bases not matched to a gene: 4. Germline lookup yields CDR1 MNHNY and CDR2 SVGAGI (reference sequence). The DNA for the CDR3 is TGTGCCAGCAGAAATGGACTAGCGGGGAGCACAGATACGCAGTATTTT. As protein: CASRNGLAGSTDTQYF.

The chain links TRBV15 to TRBJ2-1; D remains unclear. This CDR3 has 16 residues. Germline V gene sequence: CDR1 LNHNV, CDR2 YYDKDF (reference sequence). V gave up 0 bases and J gave up 10 bases, with 19 bases separating them. CDR3 in amino acids: CATSRERGTPAPEQFF. CDR3 DNA: TGTGCCACCAGCAGAGAAAGAGGAACCCCGGCCCCGGAGCAGTTCTTC.

The chain is built from TRBV11-2 and TRBJ2-7; unclear D gene. Germline CDR1 SGHAT, CDR2 FQNNGV. V was pared by 5 bases and J by 6 bases, with 14 bases between. This CDR3 is built from 13 residues. CDR3 protein: CASSPPRPGEQYF. The CDR3 DNA reads TGTGCCAGCAGCCCCCCCCGCCCAGGCGAGCAGTACTTC.

The V call is TRBV4-1, the J call TRBJ2-7; 8 bases line up with TRBD1. V trimming: 5 bases; J trimming: 2 bases; junction bases outside the gene matches: 5. This CDR3 has 14 residues. Germline V gives CDR1 MGHRA, CDR2 YSYEKL. The CDR3 loop reads CASSFDRGPYEQYF. Here the CDR3 DNA reads TGCGCCAGCAGCTTCGACAGGGGCCCCTACGAGCAGTACTTC.

In this sample, this clone turned up a few times. This sequence joins TRBV15 and TRBJ2-7, with 7 bases aligning to TRBD1. CDR3 length: 13 residues. Germline V lookup: CDR1 LNHNV, CDR2 YYDKDF (reference sequence). V gave up 4 bases and J gave up 3 bases; unmatched junction bases: 3. CDR3 region: CATSKYRGYEQYF. The CDR3 DNA is TGTGCCACCAGCAAGTACAGGGGCTACGAGCAGTACTTC. The whole variable domain, filled in from reference TRBV15 and TRBJ2-7, reads DAMVIQNPRYQVTQFGKPVTLSCSQTLNHNVMYWYQQKSSQAPKLLFHYYDKDFNNEADTPDNFQSRRPNTSFCFLDIRSPGLGDTAMYLCATSKYRGYEQYFGPGTRLTVT.

This clone was counted a few times. The chain uses TRBV12-3 or TRBV12-4 and TRBJ1-1; 8 bases are a match to TRBD1. This CDR3 is built from 12 residues. V lost 8 bases to trimming and J lost 7 bases; unmatched junction nucleotides: 6. The CDR3 coding sequence is TGTGCCAGCTCCTGGACAGGGTTTGAAGCTTTCTTT. Its protein is CASSWTGFEAFF.

This clone appeared a few times. The rearrangement links TRBV19 to TRBJ2-7, with 9 bases fitting TRBD1. From germline, CDR1 is LNHDA and CDR2 SQIVND (reference sequence). The CDR3 extends over 15 amino acids. With V trimmed by 3 bases and J by 3 bases, 6 bases remained unmatched. The CDR3 nucleotides are TGTGCCAGTAGTATTCAGGGGACAGGGCTCTACGAGCAGTACTTC. It encodes CASSIQGTGLYEQYF.

The J gene is TRBJ1-2, the V gene TRBV6-2 or TRBV6-3; D may be TRBD1 (5 bases). This CDR3 is built from 13 residues. Per germline, CDR1 MNHEY and CDR2 SVGEGT. With 2 bases removed from V and 5 bases from J, the gap between germline ends came to 9 bases. The chain's CDR3 is CASSYGALYGYTF. CDR3 nucleotides: TGTGCCAGCAGTTACGGGGCGTTATATGGCTACACCTTC.

The CDR3 loop reads CASSSGGVAGQPQHF. CDR3 nucleotide sequence: TGTGCCAGCAGCTCGGGAGGCGTGGCAGGCCAGCCCCAGCATTTT. The rearrangement joins TRBV9 to TRBJ1-5; D is unclear. V lost 4 bases to trimming and J lost 7 bases, with 18 bases between them. This CDR3 comprises 15 residues. The germline V gene encodes CDR1 SGDLS and CDR2 YYNGEE.

Here the CDR3 reads CASSRGQDSYGYTF. The DNA of the CDR3 is TGCGCCAGCAGCCGAGGACAGGACAGCTATGGCTACACCTTC. This chain uses TRBV4-3 with TRBJ1-2; 7 bases fit TRBD1. Germline V gives CDR1 LGHNA, CDR2 YSLEER. The V segment lost 4 bases and the J segment 4 bases; nucleotides outside the gene matches: 6. This CDR3 region has 14 residues.

Note on this clone: Other DNA sequences in this sample translate to the same CDR3. The V call is TRBV18, the J call TRBJ1-1, with D hard to call. V gave up 3 bases and J gave up 3 bases, with 8 bases separating them. Germline V gene sequence: CDR1 KGHSH, CDR2 LQKENI. CDR3 length: 13 amino acids. The CDR3 nucleotides read TGTGCCAGCTCACCGCTGAGGGACACTGAAGCTTTCTTT. Amino acid sequence: CASSPLRDTEAFF.

The V and J genes are TRBV6-5 and TRBJ2-1, with TRBD1 matching over 10 bases. CDR3 length: 12 residues. CDR1 is MNHEY, CDR2 SVGAGI, per germline. J gave up 7 bases and V 10 bases, and 4 bases lay outside the gene matches. DNA for the CDR3: TGTGCCACTGTGGACAGGGGGAATGAGCAGTTCTTC. It codes for CATVDRGNEQFF.

The DNA for the CDR3 is TGTGCCAGCAGTTTTCTTAAAGAGCAGTTCTTC. Its protein is CASSFLKEQFF. The chain employs TRBV12-3 or TRBV12-4 and TRBJ2-1; no clear D. The CDR3 loop spans 11 amino acids. Trimming removed 3 bases from V and 10 bases from J, with 7 bases in between.

The rearrangement uses TRBV29-1 and TRBJ2-7; 7 nucleotides line up with TRBD2. CDR3 length equals 13 residues. The germline V gene has CDR1 SQVTM and CDR2 ANQGSEA. The junction had 3 bases not matched to a gene; V was cut back by 4 bases and J by 0 bases. CDR3: CSVVAGSSYEQYF. CDR3 nucleotide sequence: TGCAGCGTTGTAGCGGGTAGCTCCTACGAGCAGTACTTC.

This clone occurred once. V usage is TRBV11-2 and J usage is TRBJ2-3, with 11 bases fitting TRBD2. In germline, CDR1 is SGHAT, CDR2 FQNNGV. The V and J ends lost 2 bases and 5 bases, in that order; junction bases with no gene match: 3. The CDR3 has 15 amino acids. Here the CDR3 reads CASSLLAGGGDTQYF. CDR3 DNA: TGTGCCAGCAGCTTACTAGCGGGGGGAGGAGATACGCAGTATTTT.

This clone occurred once. This chain links TRBV19 with TRBJ1-5, with 8 bases matching TRBD1. This CDR3 has 15 residues. The V gene end was trimmed by 3 bases and the J gene end by 3 bases; junction bases not matched to a gene: 4. Per germline, CDR1 LNHDA and CDR2 SQIVND (reference sequence). CDR3 in amino acids: CASSMTGATNQPQHF. In nucleotides, the CDR3 is TGTGCCAGTAGTATGACAGGGGCCACCAATCAGCCCCAGCATTTT. Full variable domain (rest looked up from reference TRBV19 and TRBJ1-5): DGGITQSPKYLFRKEGQNVTLSCEQNLNHDAMYWYRQDPGQGLRLIYYSQIVNDFQKGDIAEGYSVSREKKESFPLTVTSAQKNPTAFYLCASSMTGATNQPQHFGDGTRLSIL.

This clone was observed many times. The V and J genes are TRBV6-5 and TRBJ2-7; maybe TRBD1 (6 bases). The length of the CDR3 is 12 residues. Trimming took off 5 bases at V and 3 bases at J, with 8 bases between the two ends. From germline, CDR1 is MNHEY and CDR2 SVGAGI. The CDR3 here is CASSKDSYEQYF. CDR3 sequence (DNA): TGTGCCAGCAGTAAGGACAGCTACGAGCAGTACTTC.

The genes are TRBV6-5 and TRBJ2-7, with 7 bases lining up with TRBD1. The V gene's germline CDR1 is MNHEY and CDR2 SVGAGI. V was pared by 4 bases and J by 0 bases, with 6 bases of the junction left unmatched. The CDR3 contains 15 residues. The CDR3 DNA is TGTGCCAGCAGTTCCCTGGGACAGAGCTCCTACGAGCAGTACTTC. Translation: CASSSLGQSSYEQYF.

J is TRBJ2-2 and V is TRBV7-6; D might be TRBD1 (6 bases). Germline CDR1 is SGHVS and CDR2 is FNYEAQ. The CDR3 consists of 15 residues. V lost 5 bases and J 3 bases, leaving 13 bases between the germline ends. The CDR3 is CASSQTDSYTGELFF. CDR3 sequence (DNA): TGTGCCAGCAGCCAGACGGACAGCTACACCGGGGAGCTGTTTTTT. The full variable domain, completed using reference TRBV7-6 and TRBJ2-2, is GAGVSQSPRYKVTKRGQDVALRCDPISGHVSLYWYRQALGQGPEFLTYFNYEAQQDKSGLPNDRFSAERPEGSISTLTIQRTEQRDSAMYRCASSQTDSYTGELFFGEGSRLTVL.